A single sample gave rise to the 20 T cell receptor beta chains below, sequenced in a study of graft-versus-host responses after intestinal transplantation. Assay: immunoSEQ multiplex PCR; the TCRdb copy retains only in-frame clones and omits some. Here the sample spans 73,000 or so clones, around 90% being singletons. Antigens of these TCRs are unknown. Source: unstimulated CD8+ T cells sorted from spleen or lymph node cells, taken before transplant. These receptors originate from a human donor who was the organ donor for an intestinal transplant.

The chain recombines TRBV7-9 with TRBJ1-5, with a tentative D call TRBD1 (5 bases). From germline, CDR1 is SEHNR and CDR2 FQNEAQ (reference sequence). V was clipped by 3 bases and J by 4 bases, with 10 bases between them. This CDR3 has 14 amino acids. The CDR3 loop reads CASSFGGPNQPQHF. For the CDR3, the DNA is TGTGCCAGCAGCTTCGGGGGTCCTAATCAGCCCCAGCATTTT.

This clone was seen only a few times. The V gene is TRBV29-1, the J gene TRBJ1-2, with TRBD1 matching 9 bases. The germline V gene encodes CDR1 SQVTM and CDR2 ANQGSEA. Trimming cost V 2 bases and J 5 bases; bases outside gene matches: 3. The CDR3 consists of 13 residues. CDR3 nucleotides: TGCAGCGTTGAAACAGGGGGCGCTTATGGCTACACCTTC. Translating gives CSVETGGAYGYTF.

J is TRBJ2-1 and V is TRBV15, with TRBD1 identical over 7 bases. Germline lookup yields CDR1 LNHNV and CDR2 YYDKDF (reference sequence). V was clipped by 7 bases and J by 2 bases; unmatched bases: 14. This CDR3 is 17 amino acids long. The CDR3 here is CATTLSKTGSPYNEQFF. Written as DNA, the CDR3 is TGTGCCACCACCCTTAGCAAGACAGGGTCCCCCTACAATGAGCAGTTCTTC.

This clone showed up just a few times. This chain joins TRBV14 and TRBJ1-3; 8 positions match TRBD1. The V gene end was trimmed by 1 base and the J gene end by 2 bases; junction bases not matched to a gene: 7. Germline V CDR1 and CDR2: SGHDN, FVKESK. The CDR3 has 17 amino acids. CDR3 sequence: CASSQGLEQGAGNTIYF. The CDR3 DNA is TGTGCCAGCAGCCAAGGTCTGGAACAGGGGGCTGGAAACACCATATATTTT.

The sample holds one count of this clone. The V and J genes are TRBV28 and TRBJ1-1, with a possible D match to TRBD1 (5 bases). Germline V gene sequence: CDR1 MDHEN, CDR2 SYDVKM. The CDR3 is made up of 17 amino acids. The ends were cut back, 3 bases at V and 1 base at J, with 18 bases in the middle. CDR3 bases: TGTGCCAGCAGTTTGAAGGTTCGCAGGGAACAGAACACTGAAGCTTTCTTT. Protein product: CASSLKVRREQNTEAFF.

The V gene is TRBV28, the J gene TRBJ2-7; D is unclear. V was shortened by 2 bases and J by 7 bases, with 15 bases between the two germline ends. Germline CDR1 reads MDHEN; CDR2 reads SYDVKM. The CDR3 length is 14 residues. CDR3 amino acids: CASSLGPRRREQYV. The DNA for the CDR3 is TGTGCCAGCAGTTTAGGACCCAGGAGAAGGGAGCAGTACGTC.

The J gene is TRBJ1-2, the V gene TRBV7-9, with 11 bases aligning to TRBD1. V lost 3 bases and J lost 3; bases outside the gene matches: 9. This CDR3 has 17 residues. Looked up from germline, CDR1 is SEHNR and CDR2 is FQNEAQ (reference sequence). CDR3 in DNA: TGTGCCAGCAGCTTTTTGGGACAGGGGGGTCGTCACTATGGCTACACCTTC. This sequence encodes CASSFLGQGGRHYGYTF.

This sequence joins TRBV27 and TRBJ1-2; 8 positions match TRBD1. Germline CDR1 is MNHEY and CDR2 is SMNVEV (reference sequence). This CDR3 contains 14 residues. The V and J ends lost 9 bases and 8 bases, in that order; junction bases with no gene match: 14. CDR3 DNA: TGTGCCAGTACCGAGACAGGGGTCAGTGGGGGCTACACCTTC. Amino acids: CASTETGVSGGYTF.

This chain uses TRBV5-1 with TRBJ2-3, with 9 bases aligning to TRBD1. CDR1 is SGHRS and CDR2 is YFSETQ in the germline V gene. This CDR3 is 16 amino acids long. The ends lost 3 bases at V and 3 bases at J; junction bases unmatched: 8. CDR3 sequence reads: CASSWRDRVLTDTQYF. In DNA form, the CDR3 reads TGCGCCAGCAGCTGGAGGGACAGGGTTCTAACAGATACGCAGTATTTT.

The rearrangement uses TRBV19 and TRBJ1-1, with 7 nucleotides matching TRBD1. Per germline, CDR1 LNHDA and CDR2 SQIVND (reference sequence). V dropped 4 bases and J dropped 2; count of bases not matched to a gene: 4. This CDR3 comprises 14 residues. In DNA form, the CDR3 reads TGTGCCAGTAGTACCGGGACAGTTAACACTGAAGCTTTCTTT. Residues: CASSTGTVNTEAFF.

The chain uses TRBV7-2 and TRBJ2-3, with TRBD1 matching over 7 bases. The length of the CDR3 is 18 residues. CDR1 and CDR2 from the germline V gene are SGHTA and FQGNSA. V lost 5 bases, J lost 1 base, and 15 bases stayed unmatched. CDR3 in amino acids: CASSETGSTMTGTDTQYF. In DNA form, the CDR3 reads TGTGCCAGCAGCGAGACAGGGAGCACCATGACAGGCACAGATACGCAGTATTTT.

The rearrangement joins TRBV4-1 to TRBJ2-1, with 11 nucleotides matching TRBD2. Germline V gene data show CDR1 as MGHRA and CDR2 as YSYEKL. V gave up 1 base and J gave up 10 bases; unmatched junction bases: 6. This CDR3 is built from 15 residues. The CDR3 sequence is CASSQVAGGPREQFF. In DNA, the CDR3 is TGCGCCAGCAGCCAAGTAGCGGGGGGGCCGAGAGAGCAGTTCTTC.

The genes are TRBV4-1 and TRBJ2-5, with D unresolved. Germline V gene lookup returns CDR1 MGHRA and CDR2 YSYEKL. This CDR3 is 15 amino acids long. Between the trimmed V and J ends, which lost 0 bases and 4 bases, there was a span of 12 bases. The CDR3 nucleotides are TGCGCCAGCAGCCAAGACCTGGCCCCTTTAGAGACCCAGTACTTC. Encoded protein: CASSQDLAPLETQYF.

Written as DNA, the CDR3 is TGTGCCAGCAGTTTATCGTCGACGGGTTATAGCAATCAGCCCCAGCATTTT. This codes for CASSLSSTGYSNQPQHF. The chain employs TRBV27 and TRBJ1-5; no clear D gene. Germline V lookup: CDR1 MNHEY, CDR2 SMNVEV (reference sequence). The V gene lost 0 bases and the J gene lost 0 bases, with 12 bases spanning the gap. The CDR3 has 17 residues.

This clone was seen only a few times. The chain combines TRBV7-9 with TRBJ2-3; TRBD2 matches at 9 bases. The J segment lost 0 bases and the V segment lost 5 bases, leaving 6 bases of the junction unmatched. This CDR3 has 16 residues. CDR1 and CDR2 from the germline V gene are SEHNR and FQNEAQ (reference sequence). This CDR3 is CASSPLAGTSTDTQYF. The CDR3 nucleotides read TGTGCCAGCAGCCCCCTAGCGGGGACGAGCACAGATACGCAGTATTTT.

The CDR3, as DNA: TGTGCCAGCAGCGGACAGGGGAGCAATCAGCCCCAGCATTTT. This codes for CASSGQGSNQPQHF. This chain connects TRBV7-9 to TRBJ1-5; TRBD1 aligns across 9 bases. The germline V gene has CDR1 SEHNR and CDR2 FQNEAQ (reference sequence). The CDR3 is 14 residues long. V lost 5 bases to trimming and J lost 1 base; unmatched junction nucleotides: 0.

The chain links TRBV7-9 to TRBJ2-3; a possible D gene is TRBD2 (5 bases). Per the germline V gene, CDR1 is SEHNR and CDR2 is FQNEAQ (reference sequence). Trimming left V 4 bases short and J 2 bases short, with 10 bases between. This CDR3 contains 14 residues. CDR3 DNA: TGTGCCAGCAGCTCGGGGTCCTACACAGATACGCAGTATTTT. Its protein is CASSSGSYTDTQYF.

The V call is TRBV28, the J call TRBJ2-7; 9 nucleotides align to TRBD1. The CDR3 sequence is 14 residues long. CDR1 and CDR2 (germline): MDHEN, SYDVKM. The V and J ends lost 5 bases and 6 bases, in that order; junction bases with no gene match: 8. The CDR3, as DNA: TGTGCCAGCAGTATACCGGGACAGGGAACCGAGCAGTACGTC. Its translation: CASSIPGQGTEQYV.

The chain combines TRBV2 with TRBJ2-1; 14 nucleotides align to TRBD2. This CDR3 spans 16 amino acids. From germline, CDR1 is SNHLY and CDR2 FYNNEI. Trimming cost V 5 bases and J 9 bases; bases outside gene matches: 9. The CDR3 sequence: CASSLGLAGGWGEQFF. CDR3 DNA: TGTGCCAGCAGTCTAGGACTAGCGGGGGGCTGGGGTGAGCAGTTCTTC. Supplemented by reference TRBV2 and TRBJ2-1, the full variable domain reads EPEVTQTPSHQVTQMGQEVILRCVPISNHLYFYWYRQILGQKVEFLVSFYNNEISEKSEIFDDQFSVERPDGSNFTLKIRSTKLEDSAMYFCASSLGLAGGWGEQFFGPGTRLTVL.

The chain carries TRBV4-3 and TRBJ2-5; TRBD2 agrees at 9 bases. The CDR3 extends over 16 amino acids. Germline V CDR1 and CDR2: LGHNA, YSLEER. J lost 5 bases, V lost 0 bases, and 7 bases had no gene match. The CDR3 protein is CASSQDSGGGAETQYF. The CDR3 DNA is TGCGCCAGCAGCCAAGACTCGGGCGGGGGGGCGGAGACCCAGTACTTC.